The 23 T cell receptor beta chains below were found in one sample sequenced in a study of glioma-infiltrating T cells after dendritic cell vaccination. Assay: immunoSEQ multiplex PCR; the TCRdb copy retains only in-frame clones and omits some. Of around 100,000 clones in the sample, roughly 81% were seen once. This specimen consisted of blood, obtained before dendritic cell vaccination. The receptors were gathered from a human donor with glioblastoma.

The chain uses TRBV5-1 and TRBJ2-7, with 7 bases lining up with TRBD1. Germline CDR1 reads SGHRS; CDR2 reads YFSETQ. CDR3 length: 14 residues. V shed 5 bases, J shed 4 bases, and the junction held 9 bases outside the gene matches. For the CDR3, the DNA is TGCGCCAGCAGGCTGAGGGACAGAGGTTACGAGCAGTACTTC. Its translation is CASRLRDRGYEQYF.

This chain links TRBV6-1 with TRBJ2-3; weak D call: TRBD2 (5 bases). The CDR3 loop spans 13 amino acids. Germline V CDR1 and CDR2: MNHNS, SASEGT. Trimming left V 5 bases short and J 2 bases short, with 8 bases between. CDR3 sequence: CASSTGITDTQYF. The CDR3 nucleotides read TGTGCCAGCAGTACGGGGATCACAGATACGCAGTATTTT.

This sequence joins TRBV11-2 and TRBJ2-5; D ambiguous. The germline V and J ends were trimmed by 6 bases and 2 bases, with 16 bases remaining between them. The CDR3 extends over 15 amino acids. Per the germline V gene, CDR1 is SGHAT and CDR2 is FQNNGV. The CDR3, as DNA: TGTGCCAGCAGAAGAACCCCATCCACTCAAGAGACCCAGTACTTC. Translating it yields CASRRTPSTQETQYF.

The CDR3 loop reads CASSSRDRDSTYGYTF. As DNA, the CDR3 is TGCGCCAGCAGCTCACGGGACAGGGATTCAACCTATGGCTACACCTTC. The chain is built from TRBV5-1 and TRBJ1-2, with 9 bases matching TRBD1. CDR3 length equals 16 residues. Germline assignment: CDR1 SGHRS and CDR2 YFSETQ. V shed 3 bases and J 4 bases; nucleotides not matched to a gene: 10. Full variable domain (remainder filled in from reference TRBV5-1 and TRBJ1-2): KAGVTQTPRYLIKTRGQQVTLSCSPISGHRSVSWYQQTPGQGLQFLFEYFSETQRNKGNFPGRFSGRQFSNSRSEMNVSTLELGDSALYLCASSSRDRDSTYGYTFGSGTRLTVV.

The gene calls are TRBV7-3 and TRBJ2-3; 7 bases map to TRBD2. J was trimmed by 5 bases and V by 5 bases; bases with no gene match: 7. Germline-derived CDR1 and CDR2 are SGHTA and FQGTGA. The CDR3 extends over 14 amino acids. This CDR3 reads CASSSASGQDTQYF. CDR3 in DNA: TGTGCCAGCAGCAGCGCTAGCGGACAAGATACGCAGTATTTT.

The chain combines TRBV11-2 with TRBJ2-7; 9 bases agree with TRBD1. Germline values: CDR1 SGHAT, CDR2 FQNNGV. This CDR3 has 14 residues. Trimming removed 5 bases from V and 1 base from J; junction bases left unmatched: 3. For the CDR3, the DNA is TGTGCCAGCAGCCGGACAGGGGTATCCTACGAGCAGTACTTC. Translation gives CASSRTGVSYEQYF.

The chain uses TRBV6-5 and TRBJ2-1; 7 bases are shared with TRBD1. The germline V gene encodes CDR1 MNHEY and CDR2 SVGAGI. Trimming took 4 bases from V and 0 from J; bases not matched to a gene: 3. This CDR3 contains 15 residues. CDR3 nucleotide sequence: TGTGCCAGCAGTTCCCGGGACAGCTCCTACAATGAGCAGTTCTTC. Translation gives CASSSRDSSYNEQFF.

V gene TRBV5-1 combines with J gene TRBJ1-2; D call uncertain. The CDR3 runs to 16 residues. Trimming shortened V by 2 bases and J by 3 bases, and 17 bases separated the two germline ends. Germline-derived CDR1 and CDR2 are SGHRS and YFSETQ. CDR3 nucleotides: TGCGCCAGCAGCTTTAATTGGCGGGATATGGACTATGGCTACACCTTC. Protein: CASSFNWRDMDYGYTF.

V and J are TRBV6-5 and TRBJ2-5; D unresolved. In germline, CDR1 is MNHEY, CDR2 SVGAGI. The V end lost 5 bases, the J end lost 8 bases, and 12 bases lay between the germline ends. The CDR3 has 12 amino acids. CDR3 protein: CASSVALGTQYF. In nucleotides, the CDR3 is TGTGCCAGCAGTGTCGCTCTTGGCACCCAGTACTTC.

The rearrangement uses TRBV11-3 and TRBJ2-2; D is possibly TRBD2 (5 bases). V was clipped by 0 bases and J by 7 bases, with 9 bases between them. This CDR3 comprises 14 residues. Germline V gives CDR1 SGHNT, CDR2 YENEEA. CDR3 loop: CASSLDGEYGELFF. In DNA, the CDR3 is TGTGCCAGCAGCTTAGATGGGGAGTACGGGGAGCTGTTTTTT.

The rearrangement joins TRBV4-1 to TRBJ2-5; 7 bases are a match to TRBD2. The CDR3 is made up of 14 amino acids. Trimming removed 1 base from V and 4 bases from J; junction bases left unmatched: 3. Looked up from germline, CDR1 is MGHRA and CDR2 is YSYEKL. The CDR3 loop reads CASSQGPGGETQYF. The CDR3 DNA is TGCGCCAGCAGCCAAGGCCCGGGAGGAGAGACCCAGTACTTC.

The V call is TRBV11-2, the J call TRBJ2-4; 8 bases map to TRBD1. Trimming at V came to 1 base and at J to 9 bases, leaving 11 bases not matched to a gene. This CDR3 region has 16 residues. The V gene's germline CDR1 is SGHAT and CDR2 FQNNGV. This CDR3 is CASSLAYPGQGAIQYF. CDR3 DNA: TGTGCCAGCAGCTTAGCTTATCCCGGACAGGGTGCCATTCAGTACTTC.

This clone has a handful of counts. The chain recombines TRBV10-2 with TRBJ1-6, with D possibly matching TRBD1 (6 bases). CDR3 length: 14 amino acids. From germline, CDR1 is WSHSY and CDR2 SAAADI. Trimming took 7 bases from V and 8 from J, leaving 15 bases between them. The CDR3 DNA follows: TGCGCCAGCACGCCCCGGGACACGGATTCACCCCTCCACTTT. Protein: CASTPRDTDSPLHF.

The chain is built from TRBV10-2 and TRBJ1-1; 8 bases are a match to TRBD1. The CDR3 totals 15 residues. Trimming took 6 bases from V and 5 from J; bases not matched to a gene: 11. Germline-derived CDR1 and CDR2 are WSHSY and SAAADI. The CDR3 DNA is TGCGCCAGCAGCGAGATTGGACAGGGTGGAACTGAAGCTTTCTTT. It encodes CASSEIGQGGTEAFF.

V is TRBV7-2 and J is TRBJ2-1, with D possibly matching TRBD1 (6 bases). CDR1 and CDR2 from the germline V gene are SGHTA and FQGNSA. This CDR3 has 15 amino acids. Trimming removed 5 bases from V and 5 bases from J, with 16 bases in between. The CDR3 loop is CASSQGSVGNNEQFF. The CDR3 DNA is TGTGCCAGCAGCCAGGGGAGCGTGGGAAACAATGAGCAGTTCTTC.

The V gene is TRBV7-2, the J gene TRBJ2-7; perhaps TRBD2 as D (5 bases). The CDR3 totals 13 residues. Between the trimmed V and J ends, which lost 5 bases and 2 bases, there was a span of 10 bases. Germline-derived CDR1 and CDR2 are SGHTA and FQGNSA. This chain's CDR3 is CASSLGVAYEQYF. In nucleotides, the CDR3 is TGTGCCAGCAGCCTCGGGGTCGCCTACGAGCAGTACTTC.

The chain employs TRBV11-2 and TRBJ1-6, with unresolved D. The CDR3 totals 10 residues. The germline V gene has CDR1 SGHAT and CDR2 FQNNGV. The ends were cut back, 11 bases at V and 7 bases at J, with 6 bases in the middle. CDR3 bases: TGTGCCCCGAGAAATTCACCCCTCCACTTT. This encodes CAPRNSPLHF. Based on the CDR3 plus reference TRBV11-2 and TRBJ1-6, the full variable domain is EAGVAQSPRYKIIEKRQSVAFWCNPISGHATLYWYQQILGQGPKLLIQFQNNGVVDDSQLPKDRFSAERLKGVDSTLKIQPAKLEDSAVYLCAPRNSPLHFGNGTRLTVT.

This clone came up a few times. The CDR3 region is CASPRIGGDTDTQYF. DNA of the CDR3: TGTGCCAGCCCTAGGATAGGGGGAGACACAGATACGCAGTATTTT. The rearrangement uses TRBV6-5 and TRBJ2-3; a possible D gene is TRBD1 (6 bases). Germline V gene data show CDR1 as MNHEY and CDR2 as SVGAGI. Trimming stripped 8 bases from V and 2 bases from J, with 17 bases between. The CDR3 has 15 residues.

This sequence joins TRBV30 and TRBJ1-4; D not certain. The V and J ends lost 0 bases and 6 bases respectively, with 14 bases between them. The CDR3 spans 15 residues. Looked up from germline, CDR1 is GTSNPN and CDR2 is SVGIG (reference sequence). The CDR3 DNA sequence: TGTGCCTGGAGTGTACTCCCGGGGTGGGATGAAAAACTGTTTTTT. Amino acids: CAWSVLPGWDEKLFF.

V is TRBV7-4 and J is TRBJ1-3; D gene uncertain. The CDR3 extends over 13 amino acids. Per germline, CDR1 SGHVT and CDR2 SQSDAQ. Trimming stripped 6 bases from V and 4 bases from J, with 10 bases between. CDR3 protein: CASRPKQGNTIYF. In DNA form, the CDR3 reads TGTGCCAGCAGACCGAAACAAGGAAACACCATATATTTT.

Points on this clone: The identical CDR3 is also encoded by other nucleotide sequences in the sample. The chain uses TRBV9 and TRBJ2-3; D possibly corresponds to TRBD2 (5 bases). Trimming took off 4 bases at V and 0 bases at J, with 9 bases between the two ends. Germline loops: CDR1 SGDLS, CDR2 YYNGEE. The CDR3 consists of 14 residues. The CDR3 DNA follows: TGTGCCAGCAGCTCCCGGACTAGCACAGATACGCAGTATTTT. It translates to CASSSRTSTDTQYF.

The gene calls are TRBV25-1 and TRBJ2-1; possibly TRBD2 for D (6 bases). Germline CDR1 is MGHDK and CDR2 is SYGVNS. Trimming left V 2 bases short and J 10 bases short, with 18 bases between. The CDR3 length is 15 residues. CDR3 residues: CASSETRGRPTEQFF. The CDR3, as DNA: TGTGCCAGCAGTGAAACGCGGGGCAGACCCACCGAGCAGTTCTTC.

In nucleotides, the CDR3 is TGTGCCAGCAGTCCAAGGGCAAGCACAGGGGATCAGCCCCAGCATTTT. This gives the protein CASSPRASTGDQPQHF. The gene calls are TRBV6-4 and TRBJ1-5, with TRBD1 matching 7 bases. The germline gives CDR1 MRHNA, CDR2 SNTAGT. V lost 5 bases to trimming and J lost 5 bases; unmatched junction nucleotides: 12. The CDR3 loop spans 16 amino acids.